The 30 T cell receptor beta chains below all came from one sample that was sequenced in a study of neurological immune-mediated disorders. TCRdb analysed the 5' RACE reads with MiXCR anew, one entry per CDR3 protein. Here the sample spans approximately 82,000 distinct CDR3 sequences, 2% to 3% being singletons. Material: PBMCs. Every receptor here comes from a woman between 25 and 40 years old with multiple sclerosis.

This clonotype was counted many times. The J gene is TRBJ2-1, the V gene TRBV4-3; D is unclear. Per germline, CDR1 LGHNA and CDR2 YSLEER. The CDR3 totals 15 residues. V gave up 3 bases and J gave up 0 bases, with 9 bases separating them. DNA of the CDR3: TGCGCCAGCAGCCAGAGTGCTAGCTCCTACAATGAGCAGTTCTTC. Translated, it gives CASSQSASSYNEQFF.

This clonotype showed up many times. This rearrangement joins TRBV7-9 to TRBJ2-1, with no clear D. The V end was cut by 5 bases, the J end by 2 bases, with 13 bases between. CDR1 and CDR2 from the germline V gene are SEHNR and FQNEAQ (reference sequence). This CDR3 contains 15 residues. This CDR3 is CASSAGRAPYNEQFF. The CDR3 bases are TGTGCCAGCAGCGCCGGTAGGGCCCCCTACAATGAGCAGTTCTTC.

This clonotype has at least ten counts. The chain carries TRBV27 and TRBJ2-7, with D possibly TRBD2 on 5 matching bases. CDR3 length equals 14 residues. V was clipped by 5 bases and J by 4 bases, with 15 bases between them. Per germline, CDR1 MNHEY and CDR2 SMNVEV (reference sequence). CDR3 loop: CASSPYRTVYEQYF. In DNA form, the CDR3 reads TGTGCCAGCAGTCCCTATCGGACTGTTTACGAGCAGTACTTC.

This clonotype was seen many times. J is TRBJ2-6 and V is TRBV6-5; D is uncertain. The CDR3 has 16 residues. CDR1 MNHEY and CDR2 SVGAGI come from the germline V gene. Trimming took 10 bases from V and 2 from J, leaving 18 bases between them. CDR3 in DNA: TGTGCCACCCTGATAATTCCCGGAGCTGGGGCCAACGTCCTGACTTTC. Its protein product is CATLIIPGAGANVLTF.

This clonotype was found many times. J is TRBJ2-7 and V is TRBV7-3; no definite D call. CDR1 is SGHTA, CDR2 FQGTGA, per germline. There are 13 residues in the CDR3. Trimming took 6 bases from V and 0 from J, leaving 9 bases between them. The CDR3, as DNA: TGTGCCAGCAGTCCCGGCGACTCCTACGAGCAGTACTTC. It translates to CASSPGDSYEQYF.

This clonotype was detected many times. The chain couples TRBV5-1 to TRBJ2-1; 8 positions match TRBD2. The ends lost 3 bases at V and 5 bases at J; junction bases unmatched: 10. Germline CDR1 is SGHRS and CDR2 is YFSETQ. The CDR3 runs 16 residues. CDR3 bases: TGCGCCAGCAGCTCATTCAGACTAGCGAGCCACAATGAGCAGTTCTTC. It specifies CASSSFRLASHNEQFF.

Ten or more counts support this clonotype. The V and J genes are TRBV20-1 and TRBJ2-7; D ambiguous. Germline values: CDR1 DFQATT, CDR2 SNEGSKA (reference sequence). V lost 3 bases, J lost 0 bases, and 3 bases lay in between. The CDR3 has 11 residues. The chain's CDR3 is CSASLSYEQYF. The DNA for the CDR3 is TGCAGTGCTAGCCTCTCCTACGAGCAGTACTTC.

This clonotype has at least ten counts. This chain links TRBV6-2 or TRBV6-3 with TRBJ2-1, with 9 positions matching TRBD2. The CDR3 length is 17 residues. The V and J ends lost 2 bases and 4 bases, in that order; junction bases with no gene match: 9. In germline, CDR1 is MNHEY, CDR2 SVGEGT. The DNA for the CDR3 is TGTGCCAGCAGTTACCCGTCAGGAACTAGCGGGTACAATGAGCAGTTCTTC. Translation: CASSYPSGTSGYNEQFF.

This clonotype was counted at least ten times. This chain joins TRBV12-3 or TRBV12-4 and TRBJ2-5; D gene unclear. This CDR3 comprises 13 residues. Trimming removed 3 bases from V and 5 bases from J, with 10 bases in between. CDR3: CASSFPTLETQYF. The CDR3 DNA reads as TGTGCCAGCAGTTTCCCCACGCTGGAGACCCAGTACTTC.

At least ten counts were recorded for this clonotype. V usage is TRBV7-8 and J usage is TRBJ2-1, with unresolved D. V dropped 0 bases and J dropped 5 bases, with 8 bases sitting between them. This CDR3 has 14 residues. Germline CDR1 is SGHVS and CDR2 is FQNEAQ. The CDR3 region is CASSLALENNEQFF. The CDR3 nucleotides are TGTGCCAGCAGCTTAGCGCTAGAAAACAATGAGCAGTTCTTC. The full variable domain, with the rest looked up from reference TRBV7-8 and TRBJ2-1, is GAGVSQSPRYKVAKRGQDVALRCDPISGHVSLFWYQQALGQGPEFLTYFQNEAQLDKSGLPSDRFFAERPEGSVSTLKIQRTQQEDSAVYLCASSLALENNEQFFGPGTRLTVL.

This clonotype was counted many times. This chain joins TRBV6-2 or TRBV6-3 and TRBJ2-7; perhaps D is TRBD1 or TRBD2 (5 bases each). Germline assignment: CDR1 MNHEY and CDR2 SVGEGT. Trimming took off 7 bases at V and 6 bases at J, with 19 bases between the two ends. The length of the CDR3 is 14 residues. CDR3: CASNLRGAVREQYF. The CDR3 bases are TGTGCCAGCAACCTAAGAGGGGCTGTCCGCGAGCAGTACTTC.

This clonotype was found many times. The genes are TRBV2 and TRBJ2-7, with 8 nucleotides matching TRBD1. V gave up 4 bases and J gave up 2 bases; unmatched junction bases: 7. In germline, CDR1 is SNHLY, CDR2 FYNNEI. CDR3 length equals 15 residues. The DNA for the CDR3 is TGTGCCAGCAGTGGCTTCGGGACAGGTGCCTACGAGCAGTACTTC. This encodes CASSGFGTGAYEQYF.

This clonotype was picked up many times. The chain is built from TRBV14 and TRBJ2-1, with TRBD2 matching 9 bases. Trimming removed 5 bases from V and 8 bases from J; junction bases left unmatched: 13. The CDR3 is 16 residues long. CDR1 SGHDN and CDR2 FVKESK come from the germline V gene. CDR3 sequence: CASSLRLAGLLDEQFF. CDR3 DNA sequence: TGTGCCAGCAGCTTACGTCTAGCGGGGCTTTTGGATGAGCAGTTCTTC.

This clonotype was seen many times. This rearrangement joins TRBV3-1 to TRBJ2-2; 14 bases fit TRBD2. Germline-derived CDR1 and CDR2 are LGHDT and YNNKEL (reference sequence). CDR3 length: 17 amino acids. Trimming took 4 bases from V and 6 from J; bases not matched to a gene: 7. DNA of the CDR3: TGTGCCAGCAGCCTGGATTTGGGACTAGCGGGAGCCGGGGAGCTGTTTTTT. Translation gives CASSLDLGLAGAGELFF.

This clonotype was seen repeatedly, ten times or more. In DNA, the CDR3 is TGCGCCAGCAGCTTGAGAATAGCTGGCGATGAGCAGTTCTTC. It yields the protein CASSLRIAGDEQFF. The chain links TRBV5-1 to TRBJ2-1; no firm D call. The ends were cut back, 1 base at V and 8 bases at J, with 13 bases in the middle. The CDR3 spans 14 residues. Germline V gene sequence: CDR1 SGHRS, CDR2 YFSETQ.

At least ten counts were recorded for this clonotype. The genes are TRBV20-1 and TRBJ2-1; possible D gene TRBD2, 6 bases. Germline CDR1 is DFQATT and CDR2 is SNEGSKA (reference sequence). V was pared by 5 bases and J by 7 bases, with 15 bases between. The CDR3 spans 13 residues. In nucleotides, the CDR3 is TGCAGTGCTTGGTTGGAGGGCCGGAATGAGCAGTTCTTC. This gives the protein CSAWLEGRNEQFF.

At least ten counts were recorded for this clonotype. J is TRBJ2-2 and V is TRBV24-1; 7 bases map to TRBD1. The germline CDR1 and CDR2 sequences are KGHDR and SFDVKD. J gave up 0 bases and V 7 bases, and 7 bases lay outside the gene matches. This CDR3 is built from 16 residues. CDR3: CATRGTGTANTGELFF. DNA for the CDR3: TGTGCCACCAGGGGAACCGGGACAGCGAACACCGGGGAGCTGTTTTTT.

There are many counts of this clonotype. The chain recombines TRBV5-1 with TRBJ2-7; 10 nucleotides match TRBD1. CDR1 and CDR2 (germline): SGHRS, YFSETQ. The length of the CDR3 is 14 residues. V lost 5 bases, J lost 3 bases, and 5 bases stayed unmatched. For the CDR3, the DNA is TGCGCCAGCAGACTCGGACAGGGGGGCTACGAGCAGTACTTC. This encodes CASRLGQGGYEQYF.

In this sample, this clonotype turned up many times. The chain combines TRBV20-1 with TRBJ2-7; maybe TRBD2 (6 bases). This CDR3 contains 14 residues. Per the germline V gene, CDR1 is DFQATT and CDR2 is SNEGSKA (reference sequence). Trimming cost V 3 bases and J 2 bases, with 14 bases left between them. CDR3 DNA: TGCAGTGCTAGTGCACCCGGGGGTACCTACGAGCAGTACTTC. This gives the protein CSASAPGGTYEQYF.

This clonotype was observed many times. The chain employs TRBV6-4 and TRBJ2-3, with 10 bases lining up with TRBD2. CDR1 is MRHNA, CDR2 SNTAGT, per germline. V shed 0 bases and J 2 bases; nucleotides not matched to a gene: 2. This CDR3 contains 16 residues. The CDR3 here is CASSDSAGGPTDTQYF. CDR3 nucleotides: TGTGCCAGCAGTGACTCAGCGGGAGGGCCCACAGATACGCAGTATTTT.

In its sample, this clonotype was seen a few times. The chain links TRBV29-1 to TRBJ1-1, with D possibly TRBD1 on 5 matching bases. The CDR3 is 11 residues long. The V end lost 6 bases, the J end lost 5 bases, and 10 bases lay between the germline ends. CDR1 SQVTM and CDR2 ANQGSEA come from the germline V gene. CDR3 DNA sequence: TGCAGCGTGGACAAAGGTACTGAAGCTTTCTTT. This gives the protein CSVDKGTEAFF. Looking up the rest from reference TRBV29-1 and TRBJ1-1 gives the full variable domain: SAVISQKPSRDICQRGTSLTIQCQVDSQVTMMFWYRQQPGQSLTLIATANQGSEATYESGFVIDKFPISRPNLTFSTLTVSNMSPEDSSIYLCSVDKGTEAFFGQGTRLTVV.

This clonotype was detected ten times or more. V gene TRBV20-1 combines with J gene TRBJ2-5; no clear D gene. CDR1 and CDR2 (germline): DFQATT, SNEGSKA (reference sequence). The CDR3 runs to 10 residues. Trimming removed 5 bases from V and 3 bases from J, with 4 bases in between. For the CDR3, the DNA is TGCAGTGCTTCCAAAGAGACCCAGTACTTC. Encoded protein: CSASKETQYF.

This clonotype was counted many times. The chain carries TRBV6-2 or TRBV6-3 and TRBJ2-7, with a tentative D call TRBD2 (5 bases). V was cut by 6 bases and J by 7 bases, with 10 bases left in between. Germline lookup yields CDR1 MNHEY and CDR2 SVGEGT. This CDR3 spans 11 amino acids. CDR3 amino acids: CASSPPGEQYF. As DNA, the CDR3 is TGTGCCAGCAGCCCACCGGGAGAGCAGTACTTC.

This clonotype has a count of ten or more. J is TRBJ2-1 and V is TRBV6-2 or TRBV6-3, with TRBD2 identical over 14 bases. V dropped 6 bases and J dropped 3; count of bases not matched to a gene: 4. The CDR3 loop spans 16 amino acids. Germline loops: CDR1 MNHEY, CDR2 SVGEGT. The CDR3 is CASRRTSGRYYNEQFF. DNA for the CDR3: TGTGCCAGCAGACGGACTAGCGGGAGGTACTACAATGAGCAGTTCTTC.

This clonotype was recorded many times. The genes are TRBV20-1 and TRBJ2-3; D is unclear. The germline gives CDR1 DFQATT, CDR2 SNEGSKA (reference sequence). V lost 0 bases and J lost 0, with 4 bases in between. This CDR3 is built from 13 residues. CDR3 in amino acids: CSARDDSTDTQYF. The CDR3 nucleotides read TGCAGTGCTAGAGATGACAGCACAGATACGCAGTATTTT.

There are many counts of this clonotype. The V and J genes are TRBV10-2 and TRBJ2-1; D not certain. V was trimmed by 8 bases and J by 4 bases, leaving 3 bases between them. CDR1 and CDR2 (germline): WSHSY, SAAADI. The CDR3 has 10 residues. As DNA, the CDR3 is TGCGCCAGCGCTTACAATGAGCAGTTCTTC. The encoded protein is CASAYNEQFF.

In its sample, this clonotype was seen many times. The V call is TRBV5-1, the J call TRBJ2-1; TRBD2 matches at 11 bases. Germline CDR1 is SGHRS and CDR2 is YFSETQ. The CDR3 covers 15 residues. V was pared by 3 bases and J by 5 bases, with 4 bases of the junction left unmatched. The CDR3 region has the DNA TGCGCCAGCAGCTCGACTAGCGGGACCCACAATGAGCAGTTCTTC. As protein: CASSSTSGTHNEQFF.

The sample holds many counts of this clonotype. The rearrangement links TRBV20-1 to TRBJ2-2; 8 bases are shared with TRBD2. V lost 0 bases, J lost 7 bases, and 7 bases stayed unmatched. This CDR3 contains 15 residues. Germline V gene lookup returns CDR1 DFQATT and CDR2 SNEGSKA (reference sequence). CDR3 nucleotide sequence: TGCAGTGCTAGAGATCCGCGGGGGGTCAACGGGGAGCTGTTTTTT. The encoded protein is CSARDPRGVNGELFF.

This clonotype has at least ten counts. The V gene is TRBV5-5, the J gene TRBJ2-2; possible D gene TRBD2, 6 bases. The CDR3 sequence is 15 residues long. Trimming took off 1 base at V and 7 bases at J, with 14 bases between the two ends. In germline, CDR1 is SGHKS, CDR2 YYEKEE (reference sequence). The DNA of the CDR3 is TGTGCCAGCAGCTTGACTTCTGGGGGGATCGGGGAGCTGTTTTTT. This encodes CASSLTSGGIGELFF. Looking up the rest from reference TRBV5-5 and TRBJ2-2 gives the full variable domain: DAGVTQSPTHLIKTRGQQVTLRCSPISGHKSVSWYQQVLGQGPQFIFQYYEKEERGRGNFPDRFSARQFPNYSSELNVNALLLGDSALYLCASSLTSGGIGELFFGEGSRLTVL.

This clonotype was counted at least ten times. This chain joins TRBV20-1 and TRBJ2-1, with a weak D call TRBD2 (5 bases). CDR1 DFQATT and CDR2 SNEGSKA come from the germline V gene (reference sequence). Between the trimmed V and J ends, which lost 6 bases and 1 base, there was a span of 13 bases. The CDR3 is 14 residues long. This chain's CDR3 is CSAPGSPSYNEQFF. In DNA, the CDR3 is TGCAGTGCGCCTGGGAGCCCGTCCTACAATGAGCAGTTCTTC.